Each of the 25 T cell receptor beta chains below was sequenced from the same sample in a study of TIL therapy for anti-PD-1-resistant metastatic lung cancer. Time point in this sample: pre-treatment sample, taken before nivolumab and TIL therapy. Most excised metastases sampled were pleural nodules or supraclavicular lymph nodes. The immunoSEQ assay was v3. Assay: immunoSEQ multiplex PCR; the TCRdb copy retains only in-frame clones and omits some. The sample has 6,000 to 7,500 clones, approximately 71% seen once. This specimen was tumor tissue, taken at baseline. All receptors derive from a person aged 25 to 80 with non-small cell lung cancer.

In its sample, this clone was seen a few times. The genes are TRBV12-3 or TRBV12-4 and TRBJ1-1; the match to TRBD1 covers 8 bases. The CDR3 spans 13 residues. The ends lost 6 bases at V and 5 bases at J; junction bases unmatched: 5. CDR3 protein: CASSQYRGTEAFF. The CDR3 region has the DNA TGTGCCAGCAGCCAATACAGGGGGACTGAAGCTTTCTTT.

The CDR3 DNA reads as TGTGCCTGGTCTAATGGCTATAGCAATCAGCCCCAGCATTTT. Translating gives CAWSNGYSNQPQHF. The chain combines TRBV30 with TRBJ1-5; D is ambiguous. The CDR3 loop spans 14 amino acids. Trimming removed 5 bases at V and 0 bases at J, with 11 bases between. Germline CDR1 reads GTSNPN; CDR2 reads SVGIG (reference sequence).

V is TRBV25-1 and J is TRBJ2-2; no clear D. Germline CDR1 MGHDK, CDR2 SYGVNS. The CDR3 contains 14 residues. V lost 1 base and J lost 5, with 8 bases in between. CDR3 in DNA: TGTGCCAGCAGTGAATTTGGGGAAACCGGGGAGCTGTTTTTT. This codes for CASSEFGETGELFF. Supplemented by reference TRBV25-1 and TRBJ2-2, the full variable domain reads EADIYQTPRYLVIGTGKKITLECSQTMGHDKMYWYQQDPGMELHLIHYSYGVNSTEKGDLSSESTVSRIRTEHFPLTLESARPSHTSQYLCASSEFGETGELFFGEGSRLTVL.

The chain combines TRBV29-1 with TRBJ1-2; TRBD1 is a possible D gene (6 bases). CDR3 length: 13 residues. Germline V gene sequence: CDR1 SQVTM, CDR2 ANQGSEA. Deletions cut 5 bases from V and 1 base from J, with 11 bases between. CDR3 DNA: TGCAGCGTTCGTCGGGGGCTTAACTATGGCTACACCTTC. The encoded protein is CSVRRGLNYGYTF. Supplemented by reference TRBV29-1 and TRBJ1-2, the full variable domain reads SAVISQKPSRDICQRGTSLTIQCQVDSQVTMMFWYRQQPGQSLTLIATANQGSEATYESGFVIDKFPISRPNLTFSTLTVSNMSPEDSSIYLCSVRRGLNYGYTFGSGTRLTVV.

The chain combines TRBV7-2 with TRBJ2-7; no clear D gene. Germline V CDR1 and CDR2: SGHTA, FQGNSA. The CDR3 is 14 residues long. V was shortened by 4 bases and J by 7 bases, with 17 bases between the two germline ends. This CDR3 reads CASSSRVYSIEQYV. DNA of the CDR3: TGTGCCAGCAGCTCCCGGGTCTACTCTATTGAGCAGTACGTC.

The chain joins TRBV18 to TRBJ2-3; 8 nucleotides line up with TRBD2. The CDR3 totals 14 residues. V dropped 3 bases and J dropped 4; count of bases not matched to a gene: 3. Per germline, CDR1 KGHSH and CDR2 LQKENI. CDR3 residues: CASSPTSGADTQYF. CDR3 bases: TGTGCCAGCTCACCTACTAGCGGAGCAGATACGCAGTATTTT.

This rearrangement joins TRBV7-9 to TRBJ2-1; D is possibly TRBD1 (6 bases). V gave up 3 bases and J gave up 2 bases, with 11 bases separating them. The CDR3 sequence is 15 residues long. Germline V gene lookup returns CDR1 SEHNR and CDR2 FQNEAQ (reference sequence). CDR3 loop: CASSFLQGTYNEQFF. The CDR3 DNA reads as TGTGCCAGCAGCTTCCTACAGGGAACCTACAATGAGCAGTTCTTC. The whole variable domain, filled in from reference TRBV7-9 and TRBJ2-1, reads DTGVSQNPRHKITKRGQNVTFRCDPISEHNRLYWYRQTLGQGPEFLTYFQNEAQLEKSRLLSDRFSAERPKGSFSTLEIQRTEQGDSAMYLCASSFLQGTYNEQFFGPGTRLTVL.

As to this clone: Within the sample, other DNA sequences also encode this same CDR3. The chain joins TRBV10-3 to TRBJ2-1; 8 bases agree with TRBD1. CDR1 is ENHRY and CDR2 is SYGVKD in the germline V gene. The CDR3 is made up of 14 amino acids. Losses at the gene ends were 8 bases for V and 5 bases for J; bases not matched to a gene: 8. The CDR3 protein is CAIGTWDRNNEQFF. CDR3 DNA sequence: TGTGCCATCGGGACCTGGGACAGGAACAATGAGCAGTTCTTC.

The chain combines TRBV2 with TRBJ2-5; 8 bases agree with TRBD1. Germline assignment: CDR1 SNHLY and CDR2 FYNNEI. V lost 6 bases, J lost 4 bases, and 4 bases stayed unmatched. The CDR3 runs to 13 residues. CDR3 nucleotide sequence: TGTGCCAGCAGCTGGACAGGGAGAGAGACCCAGTACTTC. It codes for CASSWTGRETQYF.

This clone ranks as medium-sized (0.01 to 0.1%). The chain is built from TRBV2 and TRBJ2-5; the D is unclear. V was pared by 3 bases and J by 0 bases, with 11 bases between. Germline V gene data show CDR1 as SNHLY and CDR2 as FYNNEI. The CDR3 is 15 amino acids. The CDR3: CASSDWTAYQETQYF. The CDR3 region has the DNA TGTGCCAGCAGTGACTGGACGGCGTACCAAGAGACCCAGTACTTC.

This clone occurred a few times. The rearrangement links TRBV12-3 or TRBV12-4 to TRBJ1-1, with D unresolved. Trimming removed 3 bases from V and 4 bases from J, with 6 bases in between. The CDR3 sequence is 12 residues long. The CDR3 DNA follows: TGTGCCAGCAGTTTTTACAGCACTGAAGCTTTCTTT. This codes for CASSFYSTEAFF.

J is TRBJ2-1 and V is TRBV7-9, with a possible D match to TRBD1 (5 bases). CDR3 length: 14 amino acids. Germline CDR1 SEHNR, CDR2 FQNEAQ (reference sequence). Trimming took 5 bases from V and 1 from J, leaving 9 bases between them. The CDR3 DNA reads as TGTGCCAGCAGCCCTCAGGGTTCCTACAATGAGCAGTTCTTC. It translates to CASSPQGSYNEQFF. The whole variable domain, remainder taken from reference TRBV7-9 and TRBJ2-1, is DTGVSQNPRHKITKRGQNVTFRCDPISEHNRLYWYRQTLGQGPEFLTYFQNEAQLEKSRLLSDRFSAERPKGSFSTLEIQRTEQGDSAMYLCASSPQGSYNEQFFGPGTRLTVL.

The CDR3 nucleotides read TGTGCCAGCAGTCAGTCCGGGACAGGGATTTTTGGCTACACCTTC. It is translated as CASSQSGTGIFGYTF. The rearrangement uses TRBV6-5 and TRBJ1-2; 9 bases are a match to TRBD1. CDR1 and CDR2 (germline): MNHEY, SVGAGI. With 5 bases clipped from V and 7 bases from J, the junction kept 11 bases outside the gene matches. The CDR3 spans 15 residues.

J is TRBJ2-7 and V is TRBV7-3, with 10 positions matching TRBD2. J lost 0 bases, V lost 0 bases, and 5 bases had no gene match. Germline assignment: CDR1 SGHTA and CDR2 FQGTGA. The length of the CDR3 is 17 residues. The CDR3 reads CASSLTQLAGSSYEQYV. The DNA of the CDR3 is TGTGCCAGCAGCTTAACCCAACTAGCGGGGAGCTCCTACGAGCAGTACGTC.

This clone has a handful of counts. The genes are TRBV11-1 and TRBJ2-1; D is unresolved. The length of the CDR3 is 14 residues. Between the trimmed V and J ends, which lost 2 bases and 5 bases, there was a span of 10 bases. Germline V gene sequence: CDR1 SGHAT, CDR2 FQDESV (reference sequence). The CDR3: CASSLNLAHNEQFF. The CDR3 bases are TGTGCCAGCAGCTTAAACTTGGCCCACAATGAGCAGTTCTTC.

CDR3 sequence: CAWSTGGSGYTF. CDR3 coding DNA: TGTGCCTGGAGTACCGGGGGATCTGGCTACACCTTC. This chain links TRBV30 with TRBJ1-2, with D possibly being TRBD1 (5 bases). The length of the CDR3 is 12 residues. Germline CDR1 is GTSNPN and CDR2 is SVGIG (reference sequence). Trimming pared 2 bases from V and 7 bases from J, leaving 11 bases between.

V usage is TRBV5-1 and J usage is TRBJ2-2; 7 bases are shared with TRBD1. The CDR3 sequence is 17 residues long. Germline CDR1 reads SGHRS; CDR2 reads YFSETQ. The trim removed 4 bases at V and 2 bases at J, leaving 11 bases unmatched. The CDR3 sequence: CASSPRPDRANTGELFF. CDR3 DNA: TGCGCCAGCAGCCCGAGGCCCGACAGGGCTAACACCGGGGAGCTGTTTTTT. Combining the CDR3 with reference TRBV5-1 and TRBJ2-2 gives the whole variable domain KAGVTQTPRYLIKTRGQQVTLSCSPISGHRSVSWYQQTPGQGLQFLFEYFSETQRNKGNFPGRFSGRQFSNSRSEMNVSTLELGDSALYLCASSPRPDRANTGELFFGEGSRLTVL.

This clone was picked up one time. The rearrangement joins TRBV3-1 (or the pseudogene TRBV3-2) to TRBJ2-2; no clear D gene. The CDR3 totals 15 residues. Between the trimmed V and J ends, which lost 4 bases and 6 bases, there was a span of 15 bases. Germline loops: CDR1 LGHDT, CDR2 YNNKEL (reference sequence). The CDR3 here is CASSPRRSLAGELFF. In nucleotides, the CDR3 is TGTGCCAGCAGCCCTCGCCGGTCCCTCGCCGGGGAGCTGTTTTTT.

This chain links TRBV7-8 with TRBJ2-5; D unresolved. Trimming shortened V by 1 base and J by 6 bases, and 9 bases separated the two germline ends. The CDR3 sequence is 13 residues long. CDR1 is SGHVS, CDR2 FQNEAQ, per germline. This CDR3 is CASSLEVKKTQYF. DNA of the CDR3: TGTGCCAGCAGCTTAGAAGTTAAAAAGACCCAGTACTTC.

The chain joins TRBV5-4 to TRBJ2-7, with no clear D. Trimming shortened V by 1 base and J by 5 bases, and 4 bases separated the two germline ends. This CDR3 region has 11 residues. From germline, CDR1 is SGHNT and CDR2 YYREEE (reference sequence). The CDR3 is CASSLFNEQYF. CDR3 bases: TGTGCCAGCAGCTTGTTTAACGAGCAGTACTTC. Based on the CDR3 plus reference TRBV5-4 and TRBJ2-7, the full variable domain is ETGVTQSPTHLIKTRGQQVTLRCSSQSGHNTVSWYQQALGQGPQFIFQYYREEENGRGNFPPRFSGLQFPNYSSELNVNALELDDSALYLCASSLFNEQYFGPGTRLTVT.

This rearrangement joins TRBV5-5 to TRBJ1-6, with D hard to call. With 6 bases removed from V and 6 bases from J, the gap between germline ends came to 10 bases. Germline V gene sequence: CDR1 SGHKS, CDR2 YYEKEE (reference sequence). CDR3 length: 13 amino acids. In DNA, the CDR3 is TGTGCCAGCACCCCGGGCCCTAATTCACCCCTCCACTTT. It codes for CASTPGPNSPLHF.

The V gene is TRBV5-1, the J gene TRBJ2-5, with 7 bases that match TRBD2. The CDR3 has 12 residues. CDR1 and CDR2 from the germline V gene are SGHRS and YFSETQ. V lost 6 bases to trimming and J lost 5 bases; unmatched junction nucleotides: 4. In DNA, the CDR3 is TGCGCCAGCATGGGTAGCGGGGAGACCCAGTACTTC. Translating it yields CASMGSGETQYF. The complete variable domain, with remaining parts taken from reference TRBV5-1 and TRBJ2-5, reads KAGVTQTPRYLIKTRGQQVTLSCSPISGHRSVSWYQQTPGQGLQFLFEYFSETQRNKGNFPGRFSGRQFSNSRSEMNVSTLELGDSALYLCASMGSGETQYFGPGTRLLVL.

This clone was seen only once. V usage is TRBV5-1 and J usage is TRBJ2-3; 9 nucleotides line up with TRBD2. V lost 2 bases to trimming and J lost 4 bases; unmatched junction nucleotides: 5. The CDR3 consists of 15 residues. CDR1 and CDR2 from the germline V gene are SGHRS and YFSETQ. The CDR3 region is CASSFSGSNSDTQYF. The CDR3 coding sequence is TGCGCCAGCAGCTTTAGCGGGAGTAACTCAGATACGCAGTATTTT.

The chain joins TRBV5-5 to TRBJ1-2; D perhaps matches TRBD1 (5 bases). CDR1 and CDR2 from the germline V gene are SGHKS and YYEKEE (reference sequence). With 2 bases removed from V and 1 base from J, the gap between germline ends came to 9 bases. The CDR3 extends over 14 amino acids. The CDR3, as DNA: TGTGCCAGCAGCTTACGCAGGGTTAACTATGGCTACACCTTC. Amino acid sequence: CASSLRRVNYGYTF.

The chain couples TRBV19 to TRBJ1-3, with a possible D match to TRBD1 (5 bases). From germline, CDR1 is LNHDA and CDR2 SQIVND (reference sequence). This CDR3 has 14 amino acids. The V and J ends lost 2 bases and 2 bases respectively, with 7 bases between them. The DNA of the CDR3 is TGTGCCAGTAGTATACAGGGAACTGGAAACACCATATATTTT. It encodes CASSIQGTGNTIYF.